A single sample gave rise to the 13 T cell receptor beta chains below, sequenced in a study of identifying expanded T cells in peripheral blood. The method was immunoSEQ multiplex PCR; TCRdb's version includes in-frame clones alone and lacks a portion of them. The sample lists 90,000 to 100,000 clones; 88% were seen once. What was sequenced was blood. These receptors all stem from a person aged 18 to 70 in good health.

The rearrangement uses TRBV18 and TRBJ1-1, with D perhaps matching TRBD1 (6 bases). CDR1 is KGHSH, CDR2 LQKENI, per germline. Trimming cost V 6 bases and J 0 bases, with 20 bases left between them. The CDR3 sequence is 17 residues long. The CDR3: CASSQSTGRTMNTEAFF. Written as DNA, the CDR3 is TGTGCCAGCTCCCAGTCCACAGGGCGTACCATGAACACTGAAGCTTTCTTT.

The count of this clone is one. The V gene is TRBV11-2, the J gene TRBJ2-7; the match to TRBD2 covers 9 bases. The CDR3 is 14 amino acids. CDR1 and CDR2 (germline): SGHAT, FQNNGV. V gave up 4 bases and J gave up 3 bases; unmatched junction bases: 4. Here the CDR3 reads CASSSAGGSYEQYF. The CDR3, as DNA: TGTGCCAGCAGCTCGGCGGGGGGGAGCTACGAGCAGTACTTC.

The chain carries TRBV9 and TRBJ2-5, with 8 bases fitting TRBD1. This CDR3 region has 13 residues. Per germline, CDR1 SGDLS and CDR2 YYNGEE. Trimming took 1 base from V and 9 from J; bases not matched to a gene: 5. CDR3 residues: CASSVLTGGAQYF. Here the CDR3 DNA reads TGTGCCAGCAGCGTATTAACAGGGGGAGCCCAGTACTTC.

The V call is TRBV25-1, the J call TRBJ2-2; the D is unclear. The germline V gene has CDR1 MGHDK and CDR2 SYGVNS. The CDR3 totals 13 residues. V was trimmed by 4 bases and J by 0 bases, leaving 3 bases between them. The CDR3 DNA is TGTGCCAGCAGTGTTTCGAACACCGGGGAGCTGTTTTTT. Its protein is CASSVSNTGELFF.

In its sample, this clone is medium-sized. The gene calls are TRBV7-9 and TRBJ2-7, with TRBD1 matching 7 bases. Trimming cost V 5 bases and J 3 bases; bases outside gene matches: 10. Germline CDR1 SEHNR, CDR2 FQNEAQ (reference sequence). The CDR3 covers 15 residues. The CDR3 nucleotides read TGTGCCAGCAGCCCCCGACAGGGAGAAGTCTACGAGCAGTACTTC. This encodes CASSPRQGEVYEQYF.

V usage is TRBV21-1 and J usage is TRBJ2-6. TRBV21-1 is a pseudogene segment. CDR3 size: 16 residues. CDR3 nucleotide sequence: TGTGCCAGCAGCAAGGTTTTAAGCTCTGGGGCCAACGTCCTGACTTTC. This codes for CASSKVLSSGANVLTF.

This clone was seen only once. V gene TRBV2 combines with J gene TRBJ2-1; 7 bases fit TRBD1. Germline V gene data show CDR1 as SNHLY and CDR2 as FYNNEI. The CDR3 runs to 15 residues. The V and J ends lost 5 bases and 4 bases, in that order; junction bases with no gene match: 8. The CDR3 spells CASSSDRASYNEQFF. Written as DNA, the CDR3 is TGTGCCAGCAGTTCTGACAGGGCTTCTTACAATGAGCAGTTCTTC.

The chain carries TRBV7-2 and TRBJ1-1; 8 bases are shared with TRBD1. The germline CDR1 and CDR2 sequences are SGHTA and FQGNSA. Trimming at V came to 1 base and at J to 4 bases, leaving 2 bases not matched to a gene. The CDR3 is made up of 14 amino acids. CDR3 in DNA: TGTGCCAGCAGCTTAGGGCAGGGGGCCACTGAAGCTTTCTTT. It encodes CASSLGQGATEAFF. Drawing the rest from reference TRBV7-2 and TRBJ1-1, the complete variable domain is GAGVSQSPSNKVTEKGKDVELRCDPISGHTALYWYRQSLGQGLEFLIYFQGNSAPDKSGLPSDRFSAERTGGSVSTLTIQRTQQEDSAVYLCASSLGQGATEAFFGQGTRLTVV.

The J gene is TRBJ1-5, the V gene TRBV7-2; a possible D gene is TRBD1 (5 bases). In germline, CDR1 is SGHTA, CDR2 FQGNSA. The CDR3 contains 17 residues. V lost 0 bases and J lost 2, with 14 bases in between. Written as DNA, the CDR3 is TGTGCCAGCAGCTTAGCGACCGGGGGAGGGGGCAATCAGCCCCAGCATTTT. Its protein is CASSLATGGGGNQPQHF. Complete variable domain (other parts from reference TRBV7-2 and TRBJ1-5): GAGVSQSPSNKVTEKGKDVELRCDPISGHTALYWYRQSLGQGLEFLIYFQGNSAPDKSGLPSDRFSAERTGGSVSTLTIQRTQQEDSAVYLCASSLATGGGGNQPQHFGDGTRLSIL.

About this clone itself: An end of the junction does not agree with germline; a read error may underlie this. The chain joins TRBV5-6 to TRBJ2-7; D remains unclear. Per the germline V gene, CDR1 is SGHDT and CDR2 is YYEEEE. This CDR3 spans 13 amino acids. CDR3 DNA: TGCGCCAGCAGCCAAGATCCCGACTACGAGCAGTACTTC. It translates to CASSQDPDYEQYF.

The V call is TRBV12-5, the J call TRBJ1-5; no reliable D call. Germline V lookup: CDR1 LGHNT, CDR2 FRNRAP. Trimming left V 5 bases short and J 0 bases short, with 11 bases between. This CDR3 has 15 residues. The CDR3 sequence: CASGEGIFSNQPQHF. The CDR3 nucleotides are TGTGCTAGTGGTGAGGGAATTTTTAGCAATCAGCCCCAGCATTTT.

This chain uses TRBV6-5 with TRBJ2-2; D is undetermined. CDR3 length: 15 amino acids. Germline V gene lookup returns CDR1 MNHEY and CDR2 SVGAGI. V shed 0 bases and J shed 8 bases, with 13 bases lying between them. The CDR3 loop is CASSYSFSADGELFF. CDR3 bases: TGTGCCAGCAGTTACTCTTTCTCGGCGGATGGGGAGCTGTTTTTT.

The chain recombines TRBV7-6 with TRBJ1-4; no clear D gene. V lost 0 bases, J lost 7 bases, and 9 bases lay in between. CDR1 is SGHVS and CDR2 is FNYEAQ in the germline V gene. This CDR3 has 14 amino acids. CDR3 residues: CASSLAGGGEKLFF. The CDR3 nucleotides are TGTGCCAGCAGCTTAGCCGGAGGAGGTGAAAAACTGTTTTTT.